A single T cell receptor beta chain is shown here with its context. Antigen unknown. The sample originates from a study of cytomegalovirus exposure and HLA in healthy donors. On the study more broadly: Earlier, some 170 million T cells were analyzed, and some 120 million unique TCR beta sequences were found among them. Points from the study as a whole: In vitro assays verified that three CMV-associated chains recognized CMV antigens specifically.

Germline V gives CDR1 SGHRS, CDR2 YFSETQ. The V segment lost 3 bases and the J segment 2 bases; nucleotides outside the gene matches: 3. The CDR3 consists of 14 residues. The PCR had 60 Vbeta and 13 Jbeta primers. This table comes from immunoSEQ multiplex PCR, and its TCRdb copy is limited to in-frame clones, with some not included. The repertoire holds about 160,000 clones, with around 79% as singletons. The specimen sequenced was PBMCs. V and J are TRBV5-1 and TRBJ2-3; 7 nucleotides line up with TRBD2. The sequence was obtained from a man aged 45-65 years in good health and CMV-seropositive. The CDR3 nucleotides read TGCGCCAGCAGCTGGGGGGGGATCACAGATACGCAGTATTTT. It specifies CASSWGGITDTQYF.